This T cell receptor beta chain was recorded in a study of T cell responses to AZD1222 COVID-19 vaccine. Study details: The analysis combined second doses at about 4 or about 12 weeks.

Only in-frame clones appear in the TCRdb table, and some are missing; sequencing was by immunoSEQ multiplex PCR. The table lists some 130,000 clones, approximately 85% of them singletons. With 5 bases removed from V and 1 base from J, the gap between germline ends came to 10 bases. Germline V gene sequence: CDR1 SGHTS, CDR2 YDEGEE. The CDR3 has 13 residues. Regarding the study as a whole: Across the whole spike, CD4 TCRs peaked at regions 160-218 and 743-854. The study reported that nearly half of spike-specific TCRs target unmutated variant regions.

In regard to this clone: The antigen remains unidentified.

The J gene is TRBJ2-7, the V gene TRBV5-8; D is ambiguous. This receptor was obtained from an adult in good health. The starting material was peripheral blood, obtained on day 0 of AZD1222 vaccination. CDR3 loop: CASSSRVSYEQYF. DNA of the CDR3: TGTGCCAGCAGTTCACGGGTGTCCTACGAGCAGTACTTC.